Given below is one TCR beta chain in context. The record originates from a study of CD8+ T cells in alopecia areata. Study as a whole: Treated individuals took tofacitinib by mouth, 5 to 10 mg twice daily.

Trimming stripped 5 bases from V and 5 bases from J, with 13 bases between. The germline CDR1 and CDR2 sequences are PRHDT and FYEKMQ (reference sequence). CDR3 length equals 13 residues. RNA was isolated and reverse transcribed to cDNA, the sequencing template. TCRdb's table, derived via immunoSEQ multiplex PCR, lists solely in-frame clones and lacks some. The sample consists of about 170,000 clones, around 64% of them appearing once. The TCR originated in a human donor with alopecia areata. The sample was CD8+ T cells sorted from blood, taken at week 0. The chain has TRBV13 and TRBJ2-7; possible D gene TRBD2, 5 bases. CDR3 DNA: TGTGCCAGCAGCCCGGACTCGAAGCACGAGCAGTACTTC. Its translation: CASSPDSKHEQYF.